This TCR beta chain emerged from a study of blood T cell repertoires in COVID-19. For the study at large: Collection of acute and convalescent COVID-19 samples took place in the United States, Italy and Spain. T cells, B-cell-depleted T cells, or PBMCs supplied cDNA or gDNA.

How the authors handled the data: Reference gene primer amplification gave nucleated cell count estimates. Profiling relied on immunoSEQ multiplex PCR, and the TCRdb table lists in-frame clones only, not all of them. The V and J calls and clone size are taken from that table; D and trimming were inferred from the DNA. The table lists 59,000 or so clones, 73% of them singletons. V lost 5 bases and J lost 4; bases outside the gene matches: 6. The germline V gene has CDR1 MGHRA and CDR2 YSYEKL. This CDR3 comprises 15 residues. The chain employs TRBV4-1 and TRBJ2-1, with 9 positions matching TRBD2. The sequence was obtained from a woman in her fifties or sixties with active or convalescent COVID-19. The sequenced material came from peripheral blood. The CDR3 reads CASSSGTSRYNEQFF. CDR3 DNA sequence: TGCGCCAGCAGCTCCGGGACTAGCCGTTACAATGAGCAGTTCTTC.